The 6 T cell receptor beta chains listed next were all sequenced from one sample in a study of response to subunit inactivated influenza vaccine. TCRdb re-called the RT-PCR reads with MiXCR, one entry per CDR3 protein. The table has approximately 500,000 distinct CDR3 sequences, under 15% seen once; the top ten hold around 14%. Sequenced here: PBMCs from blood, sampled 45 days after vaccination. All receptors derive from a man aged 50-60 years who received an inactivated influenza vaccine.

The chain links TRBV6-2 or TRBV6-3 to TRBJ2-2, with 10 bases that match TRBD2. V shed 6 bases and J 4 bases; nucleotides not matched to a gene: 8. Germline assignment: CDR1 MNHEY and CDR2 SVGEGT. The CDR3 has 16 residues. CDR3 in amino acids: CASSLLLAGITGELFF. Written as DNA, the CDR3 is TGTGCCAGCAGCCTCTTACTAGCGGGAATCACCGGGGAGCTGTTTTTT.

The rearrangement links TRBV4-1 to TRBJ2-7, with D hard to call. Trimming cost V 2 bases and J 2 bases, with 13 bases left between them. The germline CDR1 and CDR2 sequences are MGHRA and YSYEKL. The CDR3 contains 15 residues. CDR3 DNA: TGCGCCAGCAGCCAAACTGGCCAGACAACCTACGAGCAGTACTTC. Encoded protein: CASSQTGQTTYEQYF.

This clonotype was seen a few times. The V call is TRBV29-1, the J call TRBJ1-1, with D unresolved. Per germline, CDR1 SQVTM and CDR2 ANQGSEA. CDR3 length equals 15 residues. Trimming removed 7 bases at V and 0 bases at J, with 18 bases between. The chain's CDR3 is CSAGAETSMNTEAFF. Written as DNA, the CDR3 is TGCAGCGCCGGAGCGGAGACAAGCATGAACACTGAAGCTTTCTTT.

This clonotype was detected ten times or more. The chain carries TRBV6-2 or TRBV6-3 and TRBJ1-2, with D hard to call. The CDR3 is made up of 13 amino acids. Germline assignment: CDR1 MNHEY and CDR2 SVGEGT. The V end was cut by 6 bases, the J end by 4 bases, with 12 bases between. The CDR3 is CASSQGKGYGYTF. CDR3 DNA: TGTGCCAGCAGCCAAGGAAAGGGCTATGGCTACACCTTC.

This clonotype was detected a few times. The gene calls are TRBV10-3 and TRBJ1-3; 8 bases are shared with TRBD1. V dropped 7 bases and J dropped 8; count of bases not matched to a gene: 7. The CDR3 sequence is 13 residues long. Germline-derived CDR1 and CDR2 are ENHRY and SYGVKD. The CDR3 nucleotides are TGTGCCATCAAAGGACAGGGTGTAGACACCATATATTTT. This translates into CAIKGQGVDTIYF.

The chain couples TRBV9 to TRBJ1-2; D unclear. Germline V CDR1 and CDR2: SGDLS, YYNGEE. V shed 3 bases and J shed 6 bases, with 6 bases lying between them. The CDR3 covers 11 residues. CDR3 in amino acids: CASSADHGYTF. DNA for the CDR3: TGTGCCAGCAGCGCGGATCATGGCTACACCTTC.